The sequence of this T cell receptor beta chain was determined in a study of T-cell reconstitution after alpha-beta-depleted transplantation in children. Using unique molecular identifiers, the investigators prepared the TCRbeta library. Using its own MiXCR run on the PCR reads, TCRdb lists one record per CDR3 protein. The data hold 360,000 or so distinct CDR3 sequences, with around 21% observed a single time. J was trimmed by 0 bases and V by 0 bases; bases with no gene match: 14. The CDR3 spans 21 residues. CDR1 is SGHTA, CDR2 FQGTGA, per germline. The origin of this receptor is a human donor who donated a stem cell graft to a child with acute myeloid leukemia. The material was PBMCs from the stem cell graft donor, obtained from the stem cell graft. The chain recombines TRBV7-3 with TRBJ1-6; 7 nucleotides align to TRBD1. CDR3 sequence reads: CASSLTTIDRTGSSYNSPLHF. DNA for the CDR3: TGTGCCAGCAGCTTAACCACTATCGACAGGACAGGAAGCTCCTATAATTCACCCCTCCACTTT.